The 8 T cell receptor beta chains given below trace back to one sample, sequenced in a study of blood T cell repertoires in COVID-19. Data came from immunoSEQ multiplex PCR; TCRdb stores just in-frame clones and leaves some out. Of about 180,000 clones listed, around 73% were seen once; the top ten hold 15% to 20%. The sample was PBMCs or T cells enriched from blood (not recorded which). These TCRs come from a woman in her 50s who had recovered from COVID-19.

The V gene is TRBV3-1 (or the pseudogene TRBV3-2), the J gene TRBJ2-7; TRBD1 agrees at 10 bases. In germline, CDR1 is LGHDT, CDR2 YNNKEL (reference sequence). V was clipped by 4 bases and J by 5 bases; unmatched bases: 8. This CDR3 is built from 15 residues. As DNA, the CDR3 is TGTGCCAGCAGCCCCTACCGGGACAGGGGCCACGAGCAGTACTTC. Protein sequence: CASSPYRDRGHEQYF.

The chain couples TRBV9 to TRBJ1-1; tentative D call: TRBD1 (5 bases). This CDR3 has 15 amino acids. The germline V and J ends were trimmed by 4 bases and 3 bases, with 16 bases remaining between them. The germline gives CDR1 SGDLS, CDR2 YYNGEE. This chain's CDR3 is CASSTSAGQDTEAFF. The CDR3 region has the DNA TGTGCCAGCAGCACCTCGGCGGGGCAGGACACTGAAGCTTTCTTT.

In its sample, this clone was seen a few times. The chain uses TRBV4-1 and TRBJ1-5; D perhaps matches TRBD1 (6 bases). The germline gives CDR1 MGHRA, CDR2 YSYEKL. V gave up 1 base and J gave up 9 bases, with 16 bases separating them. The CDR3 contains 15 residues. The CDR3 sequence: CASSQGLRGYSPQHF. Here the CDR3 DNA reads TGCGCCAGCAGCCAAGGGTTGAGGGGGTACTCGCCCCAGCATTTT.

This clone was seen once. The chain joins TRBV28 to TRBJ2-5; possible D gene TRBD1, 5 bases. Germline V lookup: CDR1 MDHEN, CDR2 SYDVKM. CDR3 length equals 14 residues. With 2 bases removed from V and 4 bases from J, the gap between germline ends came to 11 bases. This CDR3 reads CASSLGAGRETQYF. CDR3 DNA sequence: TGTGCCAGCAGTTTAGGGGCAGGGCGAGAGACCCAGTACTTC.

The rearrangement uses TRBV10-3 and TRBJ2-7; 8 nucleotides line up with TRBD1. Looked up from germline, CDR1 is ENHRY and CDR2 is SYGVKD. The CDR3 loop spans 16 amino acids. The V segment lost 3 bases and the J segment 6 bases; nucleotides outside the gene matches: 13. The CDR3 region has the DNA TGTGCCATCAGTGAACCAACAGGGGGAAATCGAGGCGAGCAGTACTTC. Translating gives CAISEPTGGNRGEQYF.

DNA for the CDR3: TGTGCCAGCAGCGTAGGTCCAGGAACAACTAATGAAAAACTGTTTTTT. Translated, it gives CASSVGPGTTNEKLFF. The V gene is TRBV9, the J gene TRBJ1-4; D gene ambiguous. This CDR3 region has 16 residues. V was trimmed by 0 bases and J by 0 bases, leaving 9 bases between them. In germline, CDR1 is SGDLS, CDR2 YYNGEE.

This clone showed up just once. The V gene is TRBV21-1, the J gene TRBJ2-7; the D call of TRBD2 is as the table states it, not checked on the DNA. TRBV21-1 is recorded as a pseudogene. The CDR3 length is 18 residues. The CDR3 protein is CASSKALGAGGLIYEQYF. DNA of the CDR3: TGTGCCAGCAGCAAAGCGCTAGGAGCGGGAGGGCTCATATACGAGCAGTACTTC.

A few counts support this clone. This chain links TRBV28 with TRBJ1-2; 7 bases are shared with TRBD1. The CDR3 spans 14 residues. The germline V gene has CDR1 MDHEN and CDR2 SYDVKM. V lost 5 bases, J lost 10 bases, and 13 bases stayed unmatched. CDR3 amino acids: CASSTYRGKVAYTF. The CDR3 nucleotides read TGTGCCAGCAGTACTTACAGGGGCAAAGTAGCCTACACCTTC.